This TCR beta chain was sequenced for a study of blood T cell repertoires in COVID-19. Study summary: PBMCs, B-cell-depleted T cells, or T cells provided the cDNA or gDNA that made up the material.

The CDR3 is made up of 13 amino acids. Trimming shortened V by 8 bases and J by 0 bases, and 11 bases separated the two germline ends. Ages ranged from roughly 18 to 100 years, with residence in under 25 US areas. Profiling relied on immunoSEQ multiplex PCR, and the TCRdb table lists in-frame clones only, not all of them. The data show around 300,000 clones, with around 92% seen just once and 1.5% to 2% held by the top ten. The chain recombines TRBV12-3 or TRBV12-4 with TRBJ2-7; D ambiguous. Sequenced input: PBMCs or T cells enriched from blood (not recorded which). This TCR derives from a woman aged 55-70 years who had recovered from COVID-19. In DNA, the CDR3 is TGTGCCAGCCGCCCCACGGGCTCCTACGAGCAGTACTTC. This sequence encodes CASRPTGSYEQYF.